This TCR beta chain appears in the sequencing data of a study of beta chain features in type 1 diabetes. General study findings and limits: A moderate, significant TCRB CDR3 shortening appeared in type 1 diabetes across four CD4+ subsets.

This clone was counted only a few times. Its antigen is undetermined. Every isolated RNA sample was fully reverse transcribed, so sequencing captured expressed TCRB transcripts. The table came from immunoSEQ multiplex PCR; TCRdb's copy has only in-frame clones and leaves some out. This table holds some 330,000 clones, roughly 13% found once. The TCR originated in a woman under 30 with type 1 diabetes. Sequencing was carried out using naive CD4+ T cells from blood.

For the CDR3, the DNA is TGTGCCAGCAGCTTAGGGACAGGGAGCAATCAGCCCCAGCATTTT. This gives the protein CASSLGTGSNQPQHF. This rearrangement joins TRBV11-2 to TRBJ1-5; the match to TRBD1 covers 8 bases. CDR1 SGHAT and CDR2 FQNNGV come from the germline V gene. CDR3 length: 15 residues. Trimming cost V 1 base and J 1 base; bases outside gene matches: 0.